The clone carrying this TCR beta chain was seen more than once but under ten times. Its antigen is not known. The data stem from a study of response to subunit inactivated influenza vaccine. Points from the study as a whole: Authors suggested each seasonal flu vaccination may recruit only limited numbers of new T cells.

Germline V gene data show CDR1 as SGHTA and CDR2 as FQGNSA. The CDR3 loop spans 14 amino acids. V lost 1 base and J 3 bases, leaving 10 bases between the germline ends. TCRdb re-derived calls from the RT-PCR reads in MiXCR, one entry per CDR3 protein. The sample consists of 500,000 to 600,000 distinct CDR3 sequences, around 15% of them appearing once. J is TRBJ2-7 and V is TRBV7-2; D gene ambiguous. This TCR came from a man aged 50-59 years who received an inactivated influenza vaccine. This specimen was PBMCs from blood, taken 11 to 12 days after vaccination. The CDR3 loop reads CASSLGPTNYEQYF. The CDR3 coding sequence is TGTGCCAGCAGCTTAGGTCCGACGAACTACGAGCAGTACTTC.